This T cell receptor beta chain was captured in a study of blood T cell repertoires in COVID-19. Profiled with immunoSEQ multiplex PCR; TCRdb holds only in-frame clones, not every one. The sample includes approximately 110,000 clones, about three quarters of them seen just once. Per the germline V gene, CDR1 is SGHRS and CDR2 is YFSETQ. The V gene end was trimmed by 3 bases and the J gene end by 0 bases; junction bases not matched to a gene: 3. CDR3 size: 15 residues. Sequenced: peripheral blood. The receptor's source is a human donor in a cohort sampled during active or convalescent COVID-19. The rearrangement joins TRBV5-1 to TRBJ1-5; 7 bases are shared with TRBD1. CDR3 region: CASSSTGNSNQPQHF. CDR3 in DNA: TGCGCCAGCAGCTCGACAGGGAATAGCAATCAGCCCCAGCATTTT.